A selection of T cell receptor beta chains follows, all from one sample in a study of blood T cell repertoires in COVID-19. Assay used: immunoSEQ multiplex PCR; TCRdb lists only in-frame clones, some missing. The top ten hold under 4.5% of the sample, which has 250,000 or so clones, approximately 88% seen once. Source material: PBMCs or T cells enriched from blood (not recorded which). The source of these receptors is a young woman who had been exposed to COVID-19. CDR3s include the opening cysteine and the closing phenylalanine or tryptophan. Each record gives: D gene, J gene, V gene, clone size, CDR3 DNA, CDR3 protein. D genes are given only for firm matches. Part of the rows lack a size; the others show once, few, many or a class for expanded clones.

TRBD1 | TRBJ1-3 | TRBV7-2 | . | TGTGCCAGCAGCCCAGGGGGCCTTGGACAGGCCAACTCTGGAAACACCATATATTTT | CASSPGGLGQANSGNTIYF
. | TRBJ1-4 | TRBV19 | many | TGTGCCAGTAGTACTGGGACTCGAGAAAAACTGTTTTTT | CASSTGTREKLFF
TRBD2 | TRBJ2-1 | TRBV2 | . | TGTGCCAGCAGCCATGGACTAGCGGGAGCTGTCTACAATGAGCAGTTCTTC | CASSHGLAGAVYNEQFF
TRBD1 | TRBJ1-2 | TRBV5-1 | . | TGCGCCAGCAGCTTAGACAGGGGTAACTATGGCTACACCTTC | CASSLDRGNYGYTF
. | TRBJ1-4 | TRBV10-3 | . | TGTGCCATCAGTGGAGGGGAGGTCTCTAATAATGAAAAACTGTTTTTT | CAISGGEVSNNEKLFF
. | TRBJ2-1 | TRBV11-2 | . | TGTGCCAGCAGCTTAGGATTCGGGAGCTTCCAAAACAATGAGCAGTTCTTC | CASSLGFGSFQNNEQFF
. | TRBJ2-7 | TRBV6-5 | . | TGTGCCAGCGGAGGACTGGAGATATACGAGCAGTACTTC | CASGGLEIYEQYF
TRBD2 | TRBJ2-5 | TRBV9 | . | TGTGCCAGCAGCTCCGCTAATAGACTAGCGGGACCAGAGACCCAGTACTTC | CASSSANRLAGPETQYF
TRBD1 | TRBJ2-7 | TRBV14 | . | TGTGCCAGCAGCCAAGAGGGTGGACAGGGCTCCTACGAGCAGTACTTC | CASSQEGGQGSYEQYF
. | TRBJ2-7 | TRBV4-2 | . | TGTGCCAGCAGCCATAATTCGGGATCGGTGCGAGAAAAGGGATGGGTGCAGTACTTC | CASSHNSGSVREKGWVQYF
. | TRBJ1-2 | TRBV6-5 | . | TGTGCCAGCAGTTATCAGGGTCGATACTATGGCTACACCTTC | CASSYQGRYYGYTF
TRBD1 | TRBJ1-1 | TRBV5-1 | . | TGCGCCAGCAGCGTGGGAGGACAGGGGACTGAAGCTTTCTTT | CASSVGGQGTEAFF
TRBD1 | TRBJ1-1 | TRBV12-3/TRBV12-4 | . | TGTGCCAGCAGCCTAGGACAGGGTCTTGAAGCTTTCTTT | CASSLGQGLEAFF
TRBD1 | TRBJ1-3 | TRBV5-1 | once | TGCGCCAGCAGCAAGGGAGTACAGGGGGCGCGTGGAAACACCATATATTTT | CASSKGVQGARGNTIYF
. | TRBJ1-4 | TRBV7-9 | . | TGTGCCAGCAGGGAAGGGGCTGAAAAACTGTTTTTT | CASREGAEKLFF
. | TRBJ2-3 | TRBV10-3 | . | TGTGCCATCAGTGAGGGGCCGTCGTACCCAGATACGCAGTATTTT | CAISEGPSYPDTQYF
TRBD2 | TRBJ2-2 | TRBV9 | . | TGTGCCAGCAGCGCAACCCTACTAGCGCGAAACACCGGGGAGCTGTTTTTT | CASSATLLARNTGELFF
. | TRBJ2-5 | TRBV9 | . | TGTGCCAGCAGCCCGTTAGAGGCGCCGCAAGAGACCCAGTACTTC | CASSPLEAPQETQYF
. | TRBJ1-6 | TRBV2 | . | TGTGCCAGCAGTGAATTGGCTGGAGATTCACCCCTCCACTTT | CASSELAGDSPLHF